A single sample gave rise to the 21 T cell receptor beta chains below, sequenced in a study of identical twins (dated by TCRdb to about 2016). The library was made by 5' RACE. TCRdb records Illumina HiSeq 2000 as the sequencer. TCRdb reanalyzed the raw reads on its own, using fastp at Q25 for trimming and MiXCR for clone calling, and kept in-frame beta chains. Every CDR3 protein is listed once, alongside the most common genes and DNA of its rows. The sample data list fewer than 250,000 distinct CDR3 sequences, and roughly 10% of these were observed just once. Around 5.1% of the sample lies in the top ten. What was sequenced was memory (CD45RO+) T cells sorted from blood. According to the study, the label for this sample's cell subset or site signals: CD45RO+ enriched T cells. These receptors came from a woman in her late teens or twenties in good health.

This chain connects TRBV12-3 or TRBV12-4 to TRBJ2-7, with D possibly TRBD2 on 5 matching bases. The CDR3 runs 14 residues. V was cut by 2 bases and J by 0 bases, with 8 bases left in between. The CDR3 bases are TGTGCCAGCAGTTTAAGGAGGAGCTCCTACGAGCAGTACTTC. Translated, it gives CASSLRRSSYEQYF.

The table lists this clonotype with many counts. At one end, the junction sequence differs from germline, possibly due to a read error. The chain links TRBV5-1 to TRBJ2-2; no definite D call. Germline V gives CDR1 SGHRS, CDR2 YFSETQ. The CDR3 spans 12 residues. The CDR3 sequence: CASSSNTGELFF. DNA for the CDR3: TGTGCCAGCAGTTCGAACACCGGGGAGCTGTTTTTT. Drawing the rest from reference TRBV5-1 and TRBJ2-2, the complete variable domain is KAGVTQTPRYLIKTRGQQVTLSCSPISGHRSVSWYQQTPGQGLQFLFEYFSETQRNKGNFPGRFSGRQFSNSRSEMNVSTLELGDSALYLCASSSNTGELFFGEGSRLTVL.

The V gene is TRBV29-1, the J gene TRBJ2-7; 8 bases align to TRBD2. This CDR3 spans 17 amino acids. Germline CDR1 SQVTM, CDR2 ANQGSEA. Trimming removed 4 bases from V and 4 bases from J; junction bases left unmatched: 18. The CDR3 loop is CSVGGTRGSGSGYEQYF. CDR3 coding DNA: TGCAGCGTTGGGGGGACTAGGGGAAGCGGGAGTGGGTACGAGCAGTACTTC.

This clonotype was detected ten times or more. This sequence joins TRBV3-1 and TRBJ1-2, with D unresolved. The CDR3 totals 14 residues. Per germline, CDR1 LGHDT and CDR2 YNNKEL (reference sequence). Between the trimmed V and J ends, which lost 4 bases and 2 bases, there was a span of 11 bases. CDR3 coding DNA: TGTGCCAGCAGCCTGCACAGCAGCAACTATGGCTACACCTTC. Translated: CASSLHSSNYGYTF.

A few counts support this clonotype. The chain couples TRBV9 to TRBJ2-1; 13 bases line up with TRBD2. The CDR3 consists of 15 residues. J gave up 10 bases and V 2 bases, and 6 bases lay outside the gene matches. Germline CDR1 SGDLS, CDR2 YYNGEE. Written as DNA, the CDR3 is TGTGCCAGCAGCGTTGGGACTAGCGGGACTCAGGAGCAGTTCTTC. Protein sequence: CASSVGTSGTQEQFF.

V and J are TRBV20-1 and TRBJ2-6; D is ambiguous. V was cut by 2 bases and J by 4 bases, with 12 bases left in between. This CDR3 has 15 residues. Germline loops: CDR1 DFQATT, CDR2 SNEGSKA (reference sequence). CDR3 nucleotides: TGCAGTGCTAGACCGCCGCTGGCCGGGGCCAACGTCCTGACTTTC. As protein: CSARPPLAGANVLTF.

There are many counts of this clonotype. The chain recombines TRBV4-1 with TRBJ1-2; perhaps TRBD1 as D (5 bases). Trimming stripped 0 bases from V and 4 bases from J, with 12 bases between. CDR1 MGHRA and CDR2 YSYEKL come from the germline V gene. The CDR3 spans 15 residues. The CDR3 is CASSQDSGQLYGYTF. CDR3 DNA: TGCGCCAGCAGCCAAGATTCAGGGCAGCTCTATGGCTACACCTTC.

The chain couples TRBV20-1 to TRBJ1-1; D gene uncertain. The germline gives CDR1 DFQATT, CDR2 SNEGSKA (reference sequence). The CDR3 contains 12 residues. V was cut by 2 bases and J by 3 bases, with 7 bases left in between. The CDR3 protein is CSARKKDTEAFF. CDR3 sequence (DNA): TGCAGTGCTAGAAAAAAGGACACTGAAGCTTTCTTT.

The chain carries TRBV10-3 and TRBJ2-5, with 14 positions matching TRBD2. CDR3 length: 16 residues. Germline CDR1 reads ENHRY; CDR2 reads SYGVKD. V dropped 6 bases and J dropped 5; count of bases not matched to a gene: 8. CDR3 nucleotide sequence: TGTGCCATCAGGTCCGGGACTAGCGGGAGAGAGGAGACCCAGTACTTC. As protein: CAIRSGTSGREETQYF.

A few counts support this clonotype. The chain couples TRBV11-2 to TRBJ1-2; no clear D. The germline V gene has CDR1 SGHAT and CDR2 FQNNGV. The CDR3 totals 18 residues. Trimming took off 1 base at V and 3 bases at J, with 21 bases between the two ends. CDR3 sequence (DNA): TGTGCCAGCAGCTTAGGTCGGGCGGAGAACTACCGGTACTATGGCTACACCTTC. The encoded protein is CASSLGRAENYRYYGYTF.

This clonotype was detected only a few times. The chain's CDR3 is CASSLSQGPGANVLTF. DNA for the CDR3: TGTGCCAGCAGTCTTTCACAGGGGCCCGGGGCCAACGTCCTGACTTTC. The chain uses TRBV7-9 and TRBJ2-6; 7 bases match TRBD1. V shed 6 bases, J shed 4 bases, and the junction held 9 bases outside the gene matches. CDR1 and CDR2 (germline): SEHNR, FQNEAQ (reference sequence). The CDR3 has 16 amino acids.

There are a few counts of this clonotype. The rearrangement joins TRBV10-3 to TRBJ2-2; 9 nucleotides align to TRBD1. The CDR3 contains 14 residues. V lost 9 bases, J lost 7 bases, and 9 bases stayed unmatched. From germline, CDR1 is ENHRY and CDR2 SYGVKD. The CDR3 DNA reads TGTGCCATAAGGGGACAGGGTTTTGTCGGGGAGCTGTTTTTT. This encodes CAIRGQGFVGELFF.

Only a few counts were recorded for this clonotype. The J gene is TRBJ1-2, the V gene TRBV7-2; D possibly corresponds to TRBD1 (5 bases). V lost 7 bases to trimming and J lost 5 bases, with 17 bases between them. Germline CDR1 reads SGHTA; CDR2 reads FQGNSA. This CDR3 is built from 14 residues. CDR3 protein: CASTEGGAVYGYTF. CDR3 DNA: TGTGCCAGCACAGAGGGTGGGGCGGTTTATGGCTACACCTTC.

This clonotype was recorded once. The V and J genes are TRBV20-1 and TRBJ2-7, with D possibly being TRBD1 or TRBD2 (5 bases each). The V end lost 3 bases, the J end lost 3 bases, and 12 bases lay between the germline ends. Germline CDR1 reads DFQATT; CDR2 reads SNEGSKA (reference sequence). The CDR3 consists of 13 residues. The CDR3 nucleotides read TGCAGTGCTAGGAGGGTGGACAACTACGAGCAGTACTTC. Translated, it gives CSARRVDNYEQYF.

This clonotype was observed a few times. The V call is TRBV4-2, the J call TRBJ2-1, with TRBD2 matching 13 bases. The V gene's germline CDR1 is LGHNA and CDR2 YNFKEQ. The J segment lost 0 bases and the V segment lost 4 bases, leaving 12 bases of the junction unmatched. The CDR3 loop spans 20 amino acids. CDR3 nucleotides: TGTGCCAGCAGCCTGAGGACTAGCGGGAGCGCAACAAGCTCCTACAATGAGCAGTTCTTC. The encoded protein is CASSLRTSGSATSSYNEQFF.

The rearrangement uses TRBV28 and TRBJ1-3; D is perhaps TRBD1 (6 bases). There are 14 residues in the CDR3. CDR1 and CDR2 from the germline V gene are MDHEN and SYDVKM. V lost 6 bases, J lost 6 bases, and 15 bases lay in between. CDR3: CASSLRQAINTIYF. In nucleotides, the CDR3 is TGTGCCAGCAGCCTTAGACAGGCTATAAACACCATATATTTT.

This clonotype was seen ten or more times. V is TRBV7-8 and J is TRBJ2-5; 7 positions match TRBD2. The germline V gene encodes CDR1 SGHVS and CDR2 FQNEAQ. This CDR3 has 15 amino acids. After removal of 2 bases from V and 5 bases from J, the junction contained 8 bases not matched to a gene. DNA of the CDR3: TGTGCCAGCAGCTTATTGGGGGGGTTCGACGAGACCCAGTACTTC. Protein: CASSLLGGFDETQYF.

The table lists this clonotype with many counts. The rearrangement uses TRBV24-1 and TRBJ1-2, with D perhaps matching TRBD1 (6 bases). CDR3 length: 14 amino acids. Germline values: CDR1 KGHDR, CDR2 SFDVKD. V shed 3 bases and J shed 3 bases, with 10 bases lying between them. The CDR3 here is CATSDDRRDYGYTF. CDR3 in DNA: TGTGCCACCAGTGATGACAGGAGGGACTATGGCTACACCTTC.

This clonotype was seen a handful of times. The chain carries TRBV25-1 and TRBJ1-3; 9 bases are a match to TRBD1. Germline assignment: CDR1 MGHDK and CDR2 SYGVNS. This CDR3 has 16 residues. Trimming cost V 1 base and J 2 bases; bases outside gene matches: 3. CDR3 in amino acids: CASSESTGGAGNTIYF. For the CDR3, the DNA is TGTGCCAGCAGTGAATCGACAGGGGGGGCTGGAAACACCATATATTTT. The variable domain in full, with the rest retrieved from reference TRBV25-1 and TRBJ1-3, is EADIYQTPRYLVIGTGKKITLECSQTMGHDKMYWYQQDPGMELHLIHYSYGVNSTEKGDLSSESTVSRIRTEHFPLTLESARPSHTSQYLCASSESTGGAGNTIYFGEGSWLTVV.

A few counts support this clonotype. The chain links TRBV3-1 to TRBJ2-7; no firm D call. The V and J ends lost 6 bases and 3 bases respectively, with 12 bases between them. Germline loops: CDR1 LGHDT, CDR2 YNNKEL (reference sequence). This CDR3 is built from 13 residues. CDR3 coding DNA: TGTGCCAGCAGTGCCGCTTGGAACTACGAGCAGTACTTC. It translates to CASSAAWNYEQYF.

Only a few counts were recorded for this clonotype. The rearrangement uses TRBV20-1 and TRBJ2-3; TRBD1 or TRBD2 may be the D gene (5 bases each). CDR3 size: 14 residues. V lost 5 bases and J lost 4, with 16 bases in between. Germline loops: CDR1 DFQATT, CDR2 SNEGSKA (reference sequence). The CDR3 nucleotides read TGCAGTGCTTCCGGGACCGTACTATCAGATACGCAGTATTTT. Translation: CSASGTVLSDTQYF.